The clone carrying this T cell receptor beta chain was detected a few times. Its antigen is currently unknown. The data derive from a study of CD8 T cell repertoires and HIV-1 epitope variants. The wider study: Enriched T cells were co-cultured with equal autologous T cell-negative cells.

Measured with immunoSEQ multiplex PCR; TCRdb has only the in-frame clones, and not every one. Of about 5,600 clones in the sample, about three fifths are singletons; the top ten hold 41%. V lost 3 bases to trimming and J lost 5 bases, with 13 bases between them. Germline assignment: CDR1 KGHSH and CDR2 LQKENI. The CDR3 spans 15 residues. The rearrangement links TRBV18 to TRBJ1-4; D remains ambiguous. Sequencing was carried out using cultured CD8+ T cells derived from PBMCs. This receptor was taken from a male donor with HIV. For the CDR3, the DNA is TGTGCCAGCTCACCTGACGGTACGACGAATGAAAAACTGTTTTTT. Residues: CASSPDGTTNEKLFF.